Presented here are 7 T cell receptor beta chains from one specimen sequenced in a study of T cells after yellow fever vaccination. TCRdb recomputed calls from the 5' RACE reads with MiXCR, one row per CDR3 protein. This table has over 250,000 distinct CDR3 sequences, around 5.3% appearing once. This specimen was CD4+ T cells sorted from PBMCs, taken on the day of the yellow fever booster vaccination. The receptors here all came from a man aged 18 to 30 who received the YFV17D yellow fever vaccine.

A remark on this clonotype: The junction departs from germline at one end; a sequencing error may be responsible. The CDR3, as DNA: TGTGCCAGCAGTCCTCAGGGGACAGATACGCTGTATTTT. Translation: CASSPQGTDTLYF. The chain links TRBV28 to TRBJ2-3; TRBD1 aligns across 7 bases. The CDR3 spans 13 residues. Germline V gives CDR1 MDHEN, CDR2 SYDVKM.

The V gene is TRBV7-9, the J gene TRBJ2-5, with D possibly matching TRBD2 (5 bases). V was shortened by 3 bases and J by 7 bases, with 18 bases between the two germline ends. The germline gives CDR1 SEHNR, CDR2 FQNEAQ (reference sequence). The CDR3 totals 15 residues. This CDR3 is CASSLGAYTAGTQYF. CDR3 nucleotide sequence: TGTGCCAGCAGCTTGGGAGCCTATACCGCCGGGACCCAGTACTTC.

This clonotype was recorded at least ten times. The V and J genes are TRBV4-3 and TRBJ2-2; 9 positions agree with TRBD1. In germline, CDR1 is LGHNA, CDR2 YSLEER. The CDR3 has 14 amino acids. J was trimmed by 6 bases and V by 5 bases; bases with no gene match: 4. Here the CDR3 DNA reads TGCGCCAGCAGCGGACAGGGGTTGGCCGGGGAGCTGTTTTTT. Protein product: CASSGQGLAGELFF.

V and J are TRBV5-6 and TRBJ2-7; D unclear. The CDR3 covers 11 residues. Germline CDR1 is SGHDT and CDR2 is YYEEEE. The CDR3 coding sequence is TGTGCCAGCAGCTTCCAAACGGAAAGAAACGTC. It encodes CASSFQTERNV.

The table lists this clonotype with many counts. The J gene is TRBJ2-5, the V gene TRBV5-1, with TRBD2 as a possible D gene (5 bases). The length of the CDR3 is 15 residues. V was trimmed by 6 bases and J by 2 bases, leaving 17 bases between them. The germline CDR1 and CDR2 sequences are SGHRS and YFSETQ. CDR3 coding DNA: TGCGCCAGCACCTCCCCGGAGGCCAGACAAGAGACCCAGTACTTC. Translating it yields CASTSPEARQETQYF.

This clonotype was observed at least ten times. The rearrangement links TRBV14 to TRBJ1-4; maybe TRBD1 (5 bases). The CDR3 extends over 13 amino acids. Looked up from germline, CDR1 is SGHDN and CDR2 is FVKESK. V dropped 5 bases and J dropped 5 bases, with 9 bases sitting between them. The CDR3 sequence: CASSGARNEKLFF. The CDR3 DNA is TGTGCCAGCAGCGGGGCCCGAAATGAAAAACTGTTTTTT.

This clonotype has a handful of counts. This sequence joins TRBV5-1 and TRBJ2-5; D possibly corresponds to TRBD1 (6 bases). Germline lookup yields CDR1 SGHRS and CDR2 YFSETQ. V was pared by 3 bases and J by 7 bases, with 13 bases between. The CDR3 runs to 13 residues. The CDR3 DNA reads TGCGCCAGCAGCTCTGGACAGAGCGGGACCCAGTACTTC. Amino acid sequence: CASSSGQSGTQYF.